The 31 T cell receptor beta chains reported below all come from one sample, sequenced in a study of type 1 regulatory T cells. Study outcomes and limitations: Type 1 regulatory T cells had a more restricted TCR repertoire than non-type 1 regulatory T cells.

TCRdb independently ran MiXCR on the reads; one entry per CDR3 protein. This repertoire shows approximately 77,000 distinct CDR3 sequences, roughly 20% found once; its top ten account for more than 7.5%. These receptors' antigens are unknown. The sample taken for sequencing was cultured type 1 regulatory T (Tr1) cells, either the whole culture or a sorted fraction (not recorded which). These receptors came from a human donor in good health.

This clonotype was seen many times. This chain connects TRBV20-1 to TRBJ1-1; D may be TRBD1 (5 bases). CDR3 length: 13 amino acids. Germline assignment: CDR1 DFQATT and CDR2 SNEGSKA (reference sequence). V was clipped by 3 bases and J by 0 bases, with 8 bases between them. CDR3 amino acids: CSASRQLNTEAFF. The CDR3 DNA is TGCAGTGCTAGTAGACAGCTGAACACTGAAGCTTTCTTT.

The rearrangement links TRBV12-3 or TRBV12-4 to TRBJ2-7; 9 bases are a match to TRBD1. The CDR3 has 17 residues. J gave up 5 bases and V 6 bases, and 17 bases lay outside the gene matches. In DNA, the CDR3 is TGTGCCAGCAGCCTAACATTGTACCGGGACAGGGATCACGAGCAGTACTTC. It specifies CASSLTLYRDRDHEQYF.

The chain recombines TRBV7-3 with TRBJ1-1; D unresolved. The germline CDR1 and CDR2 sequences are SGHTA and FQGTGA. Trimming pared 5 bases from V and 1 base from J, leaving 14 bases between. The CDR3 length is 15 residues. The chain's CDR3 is CASSPALGKNTEAFF. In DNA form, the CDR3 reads TGTGCCAGCAGCCCGGCGTTGGGAAAGAACACTGAAGCTTTCTTT.

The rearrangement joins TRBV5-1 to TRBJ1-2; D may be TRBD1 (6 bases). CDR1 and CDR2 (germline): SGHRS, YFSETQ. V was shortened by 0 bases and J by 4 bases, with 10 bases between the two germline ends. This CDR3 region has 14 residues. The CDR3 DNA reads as TGCGCCAGCAGCTTGGAAGGGACAAGCTATGGCTACACCTTC. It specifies CASSLEGTSYGYTF.

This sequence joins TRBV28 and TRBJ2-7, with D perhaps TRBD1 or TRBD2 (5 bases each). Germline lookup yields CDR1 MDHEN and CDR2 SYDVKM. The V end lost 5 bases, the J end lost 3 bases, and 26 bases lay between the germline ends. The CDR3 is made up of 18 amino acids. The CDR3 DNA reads TGTGCCAGCAGTGGCAACGGGGACGGACGGTTTTTGGGCTACGAGCAGTACTTC. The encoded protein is CASSGNGDGRFLGYEQYF.

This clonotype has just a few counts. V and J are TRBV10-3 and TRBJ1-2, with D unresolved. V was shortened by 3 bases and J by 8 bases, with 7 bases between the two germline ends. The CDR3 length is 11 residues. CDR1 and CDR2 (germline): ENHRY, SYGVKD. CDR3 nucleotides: TGTGCCATCAGTGAAACTCACGGCTACACCTTC. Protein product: CAISETHGYTF.

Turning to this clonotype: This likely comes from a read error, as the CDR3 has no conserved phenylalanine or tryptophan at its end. The CDR3: CASSLAGTASSYEQYL. Here the CDR3 DNA reads TGTGCCAGCAGCTTAGCGGGGACGGCCAGCTCCTACGAGCAGTACTTA. J is TRBJ2-7 and V is TRBV7-9; D tentatively fits TRBD1 or TRBD2 (5 bases each). The CDR3 sequence is 16 residues long. Germline V lookup: CDR1 SEHNR, CDR2 FQNEAQ (reference sequence). With 0 bases removed from V and 0 bases from J, the gap between germline ends came to 12 bases.

This CDR3 reads CSASGTSEYNEQFF. CDR3 bases: TGCAGTGCTAGTGGGACTAGCGAGTACAATGAGCAGTTCTTC. V usage is TRBV20-1 and J usage is TRBJ2-1, with 10 bases matching TRBD2. This CDR3 contains 14 residues. The V gene end was trimmed by 3 bases and the J gene end by 4 bases; junction bases not matched to a gene: 3. Germline V gives CDR1 DFQATT, CDR2 SNEGSKA (reference sequence).

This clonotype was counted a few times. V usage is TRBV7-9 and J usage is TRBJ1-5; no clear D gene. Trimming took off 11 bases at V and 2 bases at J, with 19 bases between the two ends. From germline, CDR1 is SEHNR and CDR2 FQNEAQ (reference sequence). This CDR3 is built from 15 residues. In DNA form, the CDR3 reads TGTGCCTCCGGGTCGGGCTCAGATCGCAATCAGCCCCAGCATTTT. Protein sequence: CASGSGSDRNQPQHF. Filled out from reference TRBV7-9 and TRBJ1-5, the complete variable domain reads DTGVSQNPRHKITKRGQNVTFRCDPISEHNRLYWYRQTLGQGPEFLTYFQNEAQLEKSRLLSDRFSAERPKGSFSTLEIQRTEQGDSAMYLCASGSGSDRNQPQHFGDGTRLSIL.

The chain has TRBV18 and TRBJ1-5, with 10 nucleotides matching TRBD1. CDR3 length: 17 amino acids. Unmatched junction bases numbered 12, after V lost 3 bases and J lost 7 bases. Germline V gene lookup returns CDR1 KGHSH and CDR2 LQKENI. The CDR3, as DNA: TGTGCCAGCTCACCCTACGGGACAGGGGTTGGTGGCCAGCCCCAGCATTTT. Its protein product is CASSPYGTGVGGQPQHF.

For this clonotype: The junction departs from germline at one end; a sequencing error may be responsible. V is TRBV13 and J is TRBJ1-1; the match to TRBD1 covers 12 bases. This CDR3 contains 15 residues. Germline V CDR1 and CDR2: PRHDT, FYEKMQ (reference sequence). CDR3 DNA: TGTGCCAGCAGCCTAGGGGACAGGGGGCGGTCTGAAGCTTTCTTT. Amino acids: CASSLGDRGRSEAFF.

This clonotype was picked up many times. CDR3 sequence reads: CASSSQGQGAGGYTF. CDR3 nucleotides: TGTGCCAGCTCATCTCAGGGACAGGGGGCAGGAGGCTACACCTTC. This chain uses TRBV18 with TRBJ1-2; 12 bases fit TRBD1. This CDR3 is 15 amino acids long. The trim removed 5 bases at V and 8 bases at J, leaving 9 bases unmatched. CDR1 is KGHSH and CDR2 is LQKENI in the germline V gene. Drawing the rest from reference TRBV18 and TRBJ1-2, the complete variable domain is NAGVMQNPRHLVRRRGQEARLRCSPMKGHSHVYWYRQLPEEGLKFMVYLQKENIIDESGMPKERFSAEFPKEGPSILRIQQVVRGDSAAYFCASSSQGQGAGGYTFGSGTRLTVV.

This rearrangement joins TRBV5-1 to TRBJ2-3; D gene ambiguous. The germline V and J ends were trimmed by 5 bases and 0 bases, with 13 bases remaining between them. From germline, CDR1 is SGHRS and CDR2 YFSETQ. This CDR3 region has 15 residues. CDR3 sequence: CASSLAAPSTDTQYF. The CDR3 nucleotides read TGCGCCAGCAGTCTTGCGGCTCCTAGCACAGATACGCAGTATTTT.

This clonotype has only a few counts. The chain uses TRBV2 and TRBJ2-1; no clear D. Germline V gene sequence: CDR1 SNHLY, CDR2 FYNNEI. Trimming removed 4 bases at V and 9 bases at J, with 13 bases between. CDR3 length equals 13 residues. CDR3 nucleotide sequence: TGTGCCAGCAGTGGACGACTTTCTGGTGAGCAGTTCTTC. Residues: CASSGRLSGEQFF.

CDR3 coding DNA: TGTGCCAGCAGTATACTAGAGACCAGTACAAAGTTCTTC. This sequence encodes CASSILETSTKFF. The rearrangement links TRBV12-3 or TRBV12-4 to TRBJ2-1, with a tentative D call TRBD2 (5 bases). Trimming removed 5 bases from V and 14 bases from J, with 19 bases in between. The CDR3 loop spans 13 amino acids.

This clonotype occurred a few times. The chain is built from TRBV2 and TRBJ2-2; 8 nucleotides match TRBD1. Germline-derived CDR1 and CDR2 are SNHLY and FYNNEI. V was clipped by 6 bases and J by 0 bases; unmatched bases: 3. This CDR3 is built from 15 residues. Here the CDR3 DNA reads TGTGCCAGCAGCTTGGACAGGGCGAACACCGGGGAGCTGTTTTTT. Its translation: CASSLDRANTGELFF.

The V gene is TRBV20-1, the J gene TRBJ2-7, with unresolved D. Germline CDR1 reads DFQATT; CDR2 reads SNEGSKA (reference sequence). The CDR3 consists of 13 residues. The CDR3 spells CSQTNYRSYEQYF. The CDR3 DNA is TGCAGCCAAACCAACTACAGATCCTACGAGCAGTACTTC.

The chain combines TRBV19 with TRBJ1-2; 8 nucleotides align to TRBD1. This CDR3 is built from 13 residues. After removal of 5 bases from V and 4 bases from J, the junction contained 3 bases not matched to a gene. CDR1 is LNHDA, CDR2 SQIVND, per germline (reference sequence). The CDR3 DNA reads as TGTGCCAGTAGTTCGACAGGGGTCTATGGCTACACCTTC. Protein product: CASSSTGVYGYTF.

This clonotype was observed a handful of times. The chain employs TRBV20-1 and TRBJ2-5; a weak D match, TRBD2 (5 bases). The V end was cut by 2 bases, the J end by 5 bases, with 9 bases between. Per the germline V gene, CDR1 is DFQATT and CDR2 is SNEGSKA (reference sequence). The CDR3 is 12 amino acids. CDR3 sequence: CSARRTFETQYF. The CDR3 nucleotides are TGCAGTGCTAGAAGGACTTTCGAGACCCAGTACTTC.

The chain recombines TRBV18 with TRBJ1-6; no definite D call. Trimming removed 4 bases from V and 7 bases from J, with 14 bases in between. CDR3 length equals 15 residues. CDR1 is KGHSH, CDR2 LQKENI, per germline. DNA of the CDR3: TGTGCCAGCTCACAGATAGGAGAGCTCAATTCACCCCTCCACTTT. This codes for CASSQIGELNSPLHF.

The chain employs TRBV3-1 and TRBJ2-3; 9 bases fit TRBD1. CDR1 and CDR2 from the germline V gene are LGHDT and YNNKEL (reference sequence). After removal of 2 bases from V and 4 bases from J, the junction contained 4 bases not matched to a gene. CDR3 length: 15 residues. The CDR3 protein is CASSQNRQGADTQYF. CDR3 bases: TGTGCCAGCAGCCAAAACAGACAGGGGGCAGATACGCAGTATTTT.

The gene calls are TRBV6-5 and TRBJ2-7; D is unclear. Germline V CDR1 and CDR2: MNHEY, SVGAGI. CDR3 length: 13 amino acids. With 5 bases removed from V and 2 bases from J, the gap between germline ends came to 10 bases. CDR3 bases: TGTGCCAGCAGTGCACCCGGCACCTACGAGCAGTACTTC. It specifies CASSAPGTYEQYF.

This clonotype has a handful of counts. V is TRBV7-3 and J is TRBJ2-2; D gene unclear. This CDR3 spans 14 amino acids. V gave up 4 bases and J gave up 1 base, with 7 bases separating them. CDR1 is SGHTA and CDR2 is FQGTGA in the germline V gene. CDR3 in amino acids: CASSSVRNTGELFF. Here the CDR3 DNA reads TGTGCCAGCAGCTCCGTTCGGAACACCGGGGAGCTGTTTTTT. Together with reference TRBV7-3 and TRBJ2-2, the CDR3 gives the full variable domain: GAGVSQTPSNKVTEKGKYVELRCDPISGHTALYWYRQSLGQGPEFLIYFQGTGAADDSGLPNDRFFAVRPEGSVSTLKIQRTERGDSAVYLCASSSVRNTGELFFGEGSRLTVL.

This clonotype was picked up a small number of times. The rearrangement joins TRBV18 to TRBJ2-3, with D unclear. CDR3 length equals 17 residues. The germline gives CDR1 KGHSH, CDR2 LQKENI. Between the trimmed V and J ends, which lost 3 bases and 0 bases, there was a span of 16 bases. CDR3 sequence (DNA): TGTGCCAGCTCACCGACTCCGACTTCGCCAAGCACAGATACGCAGTATTTT. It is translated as CASSPTPTSPSTDTQYF.

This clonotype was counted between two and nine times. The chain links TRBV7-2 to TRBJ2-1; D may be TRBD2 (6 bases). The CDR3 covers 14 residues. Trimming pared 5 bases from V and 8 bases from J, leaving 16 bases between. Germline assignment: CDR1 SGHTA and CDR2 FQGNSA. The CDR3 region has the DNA TGTGCCAGCAGCAGTAGCGGATTGGTGTATGAGCAGTTCTTC. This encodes CASSSSGLVYEQFF.

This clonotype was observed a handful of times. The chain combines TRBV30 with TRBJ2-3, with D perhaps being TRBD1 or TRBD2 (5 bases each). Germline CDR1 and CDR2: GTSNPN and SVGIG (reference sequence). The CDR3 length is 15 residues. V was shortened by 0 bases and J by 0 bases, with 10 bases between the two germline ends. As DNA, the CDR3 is TGTGCCTGGAGTGTTGGGGGTGTTAGCACAGATACGCAGTATTTT. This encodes CAWSVGGVSTDTQYF. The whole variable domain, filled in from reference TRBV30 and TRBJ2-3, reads SQTIHQWPATLVQPVGSPLSLECTVEGTSNPNLYWYRQAAGRGLQLLFYSVGIGQISSEVPQNLSASRPQDRQFILSSKKLLLSDSGFYLCAWSVGGVSTDTQYFGPGTRLTVL.

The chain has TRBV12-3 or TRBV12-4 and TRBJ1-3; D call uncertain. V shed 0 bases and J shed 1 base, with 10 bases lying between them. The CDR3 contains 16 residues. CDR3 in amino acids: CASSLAALGSGNTIYF. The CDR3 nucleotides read TGTGCCAGCAGTTTAGCGGCACTGGGTTCTGGAAACACCATATATTTT.

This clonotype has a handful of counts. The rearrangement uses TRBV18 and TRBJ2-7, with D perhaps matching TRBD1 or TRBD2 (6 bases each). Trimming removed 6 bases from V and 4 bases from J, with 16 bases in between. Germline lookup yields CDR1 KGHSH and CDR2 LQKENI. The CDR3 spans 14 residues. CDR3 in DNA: TGTGCCAGCTCCCCTACAGGGAGGTTTTACGAGCAGTACTTC. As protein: CASSPTGRFYEQYF.

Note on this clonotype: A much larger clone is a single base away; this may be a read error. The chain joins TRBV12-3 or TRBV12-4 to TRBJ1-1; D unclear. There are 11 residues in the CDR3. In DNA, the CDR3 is TGTGCCAGCAGTTTCAAGTTTGAAGCTTCCTTT. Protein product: CASSFKFEASF.

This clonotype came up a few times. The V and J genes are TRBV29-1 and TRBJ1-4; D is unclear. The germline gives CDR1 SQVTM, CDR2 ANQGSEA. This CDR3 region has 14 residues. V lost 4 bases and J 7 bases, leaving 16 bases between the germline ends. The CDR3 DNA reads TGCAGCGTTGGCTCGGGGTTTAGGAGTGAAAAACTGTTTTTT. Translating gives CSVGSGFRSEKLFF.

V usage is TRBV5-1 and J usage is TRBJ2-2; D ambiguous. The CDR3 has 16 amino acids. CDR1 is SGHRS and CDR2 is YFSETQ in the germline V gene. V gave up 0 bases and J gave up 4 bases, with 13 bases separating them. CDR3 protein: CASSLGQLPGTGELFF. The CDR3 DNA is TGCGCCAGCAGCTTGGGGCAGTTACCGGGCACCGGGGAGCTGTTTTTT.